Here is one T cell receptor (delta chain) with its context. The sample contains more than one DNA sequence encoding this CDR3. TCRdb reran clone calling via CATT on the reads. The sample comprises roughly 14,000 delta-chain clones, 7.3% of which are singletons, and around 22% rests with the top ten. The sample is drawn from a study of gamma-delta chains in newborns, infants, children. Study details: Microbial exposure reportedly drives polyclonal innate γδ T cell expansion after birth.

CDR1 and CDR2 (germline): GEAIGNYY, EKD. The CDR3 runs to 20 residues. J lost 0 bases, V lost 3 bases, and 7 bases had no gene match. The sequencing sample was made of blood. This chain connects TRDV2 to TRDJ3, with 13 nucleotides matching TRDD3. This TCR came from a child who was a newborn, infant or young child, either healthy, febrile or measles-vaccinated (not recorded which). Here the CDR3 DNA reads TGTGCCTGTGACCCTGTACTGGGGGATACGAGCTCCTGGGACACCCGACAGATGTTTTTC. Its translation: CACDPVLGDTSSWDTRQMFF.